This TCR beta chain was documented in a study of blood T cells in healthy people across ages. A few counts support this clonotype. A second PCR, run for roughly 7 to 12 cycles, used a sample-barcoded 5' primer plus a J-beta primer mix. TCRdb re-analysed the 5' RACE reads in MiXCR, keeping a single row per CDR3 protein. The table lists around 850,000 distinct CDR3 sequences, about 37% of them singletons, with 10% to 15% in the top ten. The sequenced material came from blood. The receptor was isolated from a man aged 18-30 years in good health.

The CDR3 nucleotides are TGTGCCACCAGCAGAGATCCGGCGATTTCGCACACTGAAGCTTTCTTT. This encodes CATSRDPAISHTEAFF. The chain is built from TRBV15 and TRBJ1-1; D gene unclear. Germline assignment: CDR1 LNHNV and CDR2 YYDKDF (reference sequence). CDR3 size: 16 residues. Trimming removed 0 bases at V and 3 bases at J, with 14 bases between.